A selection of T cell receptor beta chains follows, all from one sample in a study of blood T cell repertoires in COVID-19. Some clones are missing from TCRdb's copy, which holds only in-frame ones; the method was immunoSEQ multiplex PCR. The profile shows 330,000 or so clones, less than 90% of them singletons. Sequenced sample: PBMCs or T cells enriched from blood (not recorded which). The receptors originated from a young woman who had recovered from COVID-19. The CDR3 runs from the conserved cysteine through the conserved F or W. The order of the fields is J gene, clone size, D gene, V gene, CDR3 protein, CDR3 DNA. D genes are given only for firm matches. Size tells how often a clone was seen (once, few, many) or the class of an expanded clone, and some rows leave it out.

>TRBJ1-1|.|.|TRBV28
CASSPGQSIEAFF
TGTGCCAGCAGCCCGGGACAAAGCATCGAAGCTTTCTTT
>TRBJ1-2|many|TRBD1|TRBV28
CASSPGQGFYGYTF
TGTGCCAGCAGCCCGGGACAGGGGTTCTATGGCTACACCTTC
>TRBJ1-6|.|TRBD1|TRBV2
CASGVRETGSSYNSPLHF
TGTGCCAGCGGAGTAAGGGAGACAGGGAGCTCCTATAATTCACCCCTCCACTTT
>TRBJ2-7|.|.|TRBV7-9
CASSSSSSYEQYF
TGTGCCAGCAGCTCATCTAGCTCCTACGAGCAGTACTTC
>TRBJ1-6|.|.|TRBV27
CASSFSGDSPLHF
TGTGCCAGCAGTTTTTCCGGAGATTCACCCCTCCACTTT
>TRBJ2-1|.|TRBD2|TRBV6-2/TRBV6-3
CASSYLGLAGVEQFF
TGTGCCAGCAGTTACCTCGGACTAGCGGGAGTTGAGCAGTTCTTC
>TRBJ1-3|.|.|TRBV14
CASSDAGDTIYF
TGTGCCAGCAGTGATGCTGGAGACACCATATATTTT
>TRBJ2-7|.|.|TRBV18
CASSPQQDSHEQYF
TGTGCCAGCTCACCACAGCAGGACAGCCACGAGCAGTACTTC
>TRBJ1-2|.|TRBD1|TRBV5-6
CASSPQGGYGYTF
TGTGCCAGCAGCCCGCAGGGGGGATATGGCTACACCTTC
>TRBJ2-3|few|.|TRBV7-8
CASSSRTESTDTQYF
TGTGCCAGCAGCTCCAGGACAGAAAGCACAGATACGCAGTATTTT
>TRBJ1-5|.|TRBD1|TRBV6-5
CASSHRGPLQPQHF
TGTGCCAGCAGCCACAGGGGGCCTTTACAGCCCCAGCATTTT
>TRBJ1-4|.|.|TRBV18
CASSSGFLEKLFF
TGTGCCAGCTCGTCAGGATTTTTGGAAAAACTGTTTTTT
>TRBJ1-2|.|TRBD1|TRBV24-1
CATSDAGTGGGYTF
TGTGCCACCAGTGACGCCGGGACAGGGGGCGGCTACACCTTC
>TRBJ1-2|.|.|TRBV7-9
CASSGQWDYGYTF
TGTGCCAGCAGCGGGCAATGGGACTATGGCTACACCTTC
>TRBJ1-4|.|TRBD1|TRBV27
CASRPTGGGEKLFF
TGTGCCAGCAGACCTACAGGGGGGGGTGAAAAACTGTTTTTT
>TRBJ1-1|.|TRBD1|TRBV5-1
CASSLSGQGVTEAFF
TGCGCCAGCAGCTTGTCCGGACAGGGGGTTACTGAAGCTTTCTTT
>TRBJ2-3|.|.|TRBV4-2
CASSQDTGRATDTQYF
TGTGCCAGCAGCCAAGATACAGGCAGGGCCACAGATACGCAGTATTTT
>TRBJ1-1|.|.|TRBV6-5
CASSTGQPTEAFF
TGTGCCAGCAGCACCGGACAGCCCACTGAAGCTTTCTTT
>TRBJ1-3|.|.|TRBV19
CASSSRRSSGNTIYF
TGTGCCAGTAGCAGCAGGCGAAGCTCTGGAAACACCATATATTTT
>TRBJ2-5|.|TRBD2|TRBV5-1
CASSSLAGPSQETQYF
TGCGCCAGCAGCTCTCTAGCGGGACCATCCCAAGAGACCCAGTACTTC
>TRBJ2-7|.|TRBD2|TRBV11-2
CASSESLAGGYEQYF
TGTGCCAGCAGCGAATCACTAGCGGGAGGATACGAGCAGTACTTC
>TRBJ1-1|.|.|TRBV27
CASSYASGAEAFF
TGTGCCAGCAGTTACGCCTCCGGGGCTGAAGCTTTCTTT
>TRBJ1-2|.|TRBD1|TRBV9
CASSARTGENYGYTF
TGTGCCAGCAGCGCCCGGACAGGGGAGAACTATGGCTACACCTTC
>TRBJ2-3|.|.|TRBV10-1
CASRDWIESTDTQYF
TGCGCCAGCAGGGACTGGATTGAGAGCACAGATACGCAGTATTTT
>TRBJ2-7|.|TRBD1|TRBV5-1
CASSWGPGTGSAEQYF
TGCGCCAGCAGCTGGGGGCCCGGGACAGGGTCCGCCGAGCAGTACTTC
>TRBJ1-2|.|TRBD1|TRBV9
CASSVNRGPYGYTF
TGTGCCAGCAGCGTCAACAGGGGGCCCTATGGCTACACCTTC
>TRBJ2-7|.|.|TRBV27
CASSYKTAYEQYF
TGTGCCAGCAGTTACAAGACAGCGTACGAGCAGTACTTC
>TRBJ1-3|.|.|TRBV6-5
CASSYRGGGNTIYF
TGTGCCAGCAGTTACAGGGGTGGAGGAAACACCATATATTTT
>TRBJ2-1|.|.|TRBV29-1
CSVTPSYNEQFF
TGCAGCGTGACACCCTCGTACAATGAGCAGTTCTTC
>TRBJ1-2|.|TRBD1|TRBV7-9
CASSPGQGSSGYTF
TGTGCCAGCAGCCCGGGACAGGGAAGCAGTGGCTACACCTTC
>TRBJ2-7|.|TRBD2|TRBV2
CASSVRTSGRGYEQYF
TGTGCCAGCAGTGTTAGGACTAGCGGGAGAGGGTACGAGCAGTACTTC